The clone carrying this T cell receptor beta chain has ten or more counts. Its target is not known. V dropped 7 bases and J dropped 1; count of bases not matched to a gene: 7. The germline CDR1 and CDR2 sequences are SEHNR and FQNEAQ (reference sequence). CDR3 size: 15 residues. The entry originates in a study of T cell repertoires in cytomegalovirus infection. Study details: From public TCR beta signatures came an indication of both CMV infection and matching HLA type.

TCRdb passed the reads through MiXCR, listing each CDR3 protein once. The table includes some 300,000 distinct CDR3 sequences, around 10% detected once. Study-level results: Cumulative public TCR beta family frequency identified carriers of CMV plus the relevant HLA. HLA-C-restricted CMV-specific TCR beta clonotypes were dominant in the ex vivo response.

This TCR came from a human donor in good health (CMV status not recorded). Some clones in this sample may be carry-over from other donors' samples. The source material was PBMCs. The rearrangement uses TRBV7-9 and TRBJ1-5; 7 bases fit TRBD1. The CDR3 DNA reads TGTGCCAGCACCCGGGACAGTATGAGCAATCAGCCCCAGCATTTT. Translated, it gives CASTRDSMSNQPQHF.